These 31 T cell receptor beta chains share one sample of origin, sequenced in a study of shared clonotypes between healthy human individuals. The method was immunoSEQ multiplex PCR; TCRdb's version includes in-frame clones alone and lacks a portion of them. The sample lists about 480,000 clones; almost 80% were seen once. The sequenced sample consisted of PBMCs. The receptor set was obtained from a woman between 40 and 50 years old in good health. Some clones in this sample may be carry-over from other donors' samples.

In DNA, the CDR3 is TGTGCCAGCAGTTCCGGTTACGGGCAGATCGGCACAGATACGCAGTATTTT. Protein product: CASSSGYGQIGTDTQYF. The V and J genes are TRBV27 and TRBJ2-3, with no clear D. V shed 4 bases and J shed 1 base, with 18 bases lying between them. Germline assignment: CDR1 MNHEY and CDR2 SMNVEV (reference sequence). The length of the CDR3 is 17 residues.

Comments on this clone: The germline gene is not matched at one end of the junction; a read error may be the cause. V gene TRBV7-7 combines with J gene TRBJ2-1; 15 nucleotides align to TRBD2. The CDR3 has 15 residues. Germline CDR1 SSHAT, CDR2 FNYEAQ (reference sequence). The DNA of the CDR3 is TGTGCTAGCAGCTTGGGACTAGCGGGAGGTGATGAGCAGTTCTTC. Translation: CASSLGLAGGDEQFF.

The chain carries TRBV28 and TRBJ2-2, with 8 positions matching TRBD2. Germline CDR1 reads MDHEN; CDR2 reads SYDVKM. The length of the CDR3 is 15 residues. Germline trimming cut 4 bases from V and 6 bases from J; bases unmatched to any gene: 7. The CDR3 DNA reads as TGTGCCAGCAGTTCCTCCGGCGGGAGGCCCGGGGAGCTGTTTTTT. This gives the protein CASSSSGGRPGELFF.

The V and J genes are TRBV7-2 and TRBJ1-5, with D tentatively TRBD1 (5 bases). V lost 1 base and J lost 5, with 12 bases in between. This CDR3 is built from 15 residues. Germline CDR1 reads SGHTA; CDR2 reads FQGNSA. CDR3 DNA sequence: TGTGCCAGCAGCTTAGAAGTGCAGGGATATCAGCCCCAGCATTTT. Its protein is CASSLEVQGYQPQHF. The full variable domain, its missing parts supplied by reference TRBV7-2 and TRBJ1-5, is GAGVSQSPSNKVTEKGKDVELRCDPISGHTALYWYRQSLGQGLEFLIYFQGNSAPDKSGLPSDRFSAERTGGSVSTLTIQRTQQEDSAVYLCASSLEVQGYQPQHFGDGTRLSIL.

Points on this clone: Other DNA sequences in the sample encode the same CDR3. The gene calls are TRBV28 and TRBJ2-1; tentatively, D is TRBD2 (5 bases). Trimming cost V 5 bases and J 5 bases, with 13 bases left between them. CDR3 length: 14 amino acids. Germline V lookup: CDR1 MDHEN, CDR2 SYDVKM. CDR3 nucleotides: TGTGCCAGCAGTCCCCCAACTAGGAACAATGAGCAGTTCTTC. As protein: CASSPPTRNNEQFF.

The chain recombines TRBV21-1 with TRBJ2-3; TRBD1, the D gene given by the table, was not confirmed from the DNA. TRBV21-1 is given as a pseudogene. The CDR3 totals 13 residues. The CDR3 DNA reads as TGTGCCAGCACCTATCCGTCAGGGGATACGCAGTATTTT. This sequence encodes CASTYPSGDTQYF.

This clone has a handful of counts. The same CDR3 also results from other DNA sequences found in this sample. J is TRBJ2-1 and V is TRBV7-3; 10 nucleotides align to TRBD2. The CDR3 length is 15 residues. The trim removed 5 bases at V and 7 bases at J, leaving 8 bases unmatched. Germline V gene lookup returns CDR1 SGHTA and CDR2 FQGTGA. CDR3 DNA sequence: TGTGCCAGCAGCCCGGGACTAGCGTTAAGTAATGAGCAGTTCTTC. Protein product: CASSPGLALSNEQFF.

The chain joins TRBV2 to TRBJ1-1, with D possibly matching TRBD1 (5 bases). This CDR3 has 12 residues. The V end was cut by 10 bases, the J end by 5 bases, with 14 bases between. Looked up from germline, CDR1 is SNHLY and CDR2 is FYNNEI. CDR3 bases: TGTGCCAACTGGGGGGGTAGGACTGAAGCTTTCTTT. It translates to CANWGGRTEAFF. Filled out from reference TRBV2 and TRBJ1-1, the complete variable domain reads EPEVTQTPSHQVTQMGQEVILRCVPISNHLYFYWYRQILGQKVEFLVSFYNNEISEKSEIFDDQFSVERPDGSNFTLKIRSTKLEDSAMYFCANWGGRTEAFFGQGTRLTVV.

The V and J genes are TRBV5-1 and TRBJ2-1; D gene ambiguous. This CDR3 spans 15 amino acids. Trimming stripped 4 bases from V and 8 bases from J, with 19 bases between. The germline V gene encodes CDR1 SGHRS and CDR2 YFSETQ. The chain's CDR3 is CASSLTGPRVDEQFF. The CDR3 region has the DNA TGCGCCAGCAGCCTTACCGGGCCCCGCGTGGATGAGCAGTTCTTC.

The chain uses TRBV11-2 and TRBJ1-5, with a weak D call TRBD1 (6 bases). The CDR3 totals 17 residues. CDR1 and CDR2 from the germline V gene are SGHAT and FQNNGV. Deletions cut 1 base from V and 4 bases from J, with 17 bases between. The chain's CDR3 is CASSLVAGGNRNQPQHF. In nucleotides, the CDR3 is TGTGCCAGCAGCTTAGTGGCGGGGGGCAATCGAAATCAGCCCCAGCATTTT.

The J gene is TRBJ1-5, the V gene TRBV7-8, with 12 bases that match TRBD1. J gave up 3 bases and V 6 bases, and 3 bases lay outside the gene matches. This CDR3 has 15 amino acids. Germline V lookup: CDR1 SGHVS, CDR2 FQNEAQ. The CDR3 DNA reads as TGTGCCAGCAGTGGGGGACAGGGGGCCAATCAGCCCCAGCATTTT. Translating gives CASSGGQGANQPQHF.

This clone was recorded many times. The sample contains more than one DNA sequence encoding this CDR3. This chain links TRBV6-4 with TRBJ2-3; TRBD2 matches 8 bases. This CDR3 is 15 amino acids long. The V gene end was trimmed by 0 bases and the J gene end by 2 bases; junction bases not matched to a gene: 1. Germline V gives CDR1 MRHNA, CDR2 SNTAGT. CDR3 DNA sequence: TGTGCCAGCAGTGACTCCGGGAGGGCCACAGATACGCAGTATTTT. Protein sequence: CASSDSGRATDTQYF.

The gene calls are TRBV11-3 and TRBJ2-7, with D possibly TRBD2 on 6 matching bases. The germline V and J ends were trimmed by 1 base and 0 bases, with 7 bases remaining between them. Germline-derived CDR1 and CDR2 are SGHNT and YENEEA. This CDR3 spans 14 amino acids. CDR3 sequence (DNA): TGTGCCAGCAGCTTAGGCGGGGCCTCCTACGAGCAGTACTTC. Translated: CASSLGGASYEQYF.

The V and J genes are TRBV19 and TRBJ1-2; perhaps TRBD1 as D (6 bases). V lost 2 bases, J lost 4 bases, and 14 bases lay in between. Germline V gene sequence: CDR1 LNHDA, CDR2 SQIVND (reference sequence). The CDR3 has 15 amino acids. The CDR3 is CASSITGGDPYGYTF. As DNA, the CDR3 is TGTGCCAGTAGTATAACTGGGGGCGATCCCTATGGCTACACCTTC.

The J gene is TRBJ2-5, the V gene TRBV11-2; D could derive from TRBD1 or TRBD2 (5 bases each). The assigned J gene may be wrong: the sequence end matches TRBJ2-7 better. The germline V gene encodes CDR1 SGHAT and CDR2 FQNNGV. This CDR3 region has 15 residues. Here the CDR3 DNA reads TGTGCCAGCAGCTTAGGGCCGTGGGGGAACTACGAGCAGTACTTC. It is translated as CASSLGPWGNYEQYF.

This clone was recorded once. The chain is built from TRBV9 and TRBJ1-1, with 9 bases that match TRBD1. Per germline, CDR1 SGDLS and CDR2 YYNGEE. V shed 2 bases, J shed 2 bases, and the junction held 19 bases outside the gene matches. This CDR3 contains 20 residues. This CDR3 reads CASSVNPFGTGKVSNTEAFF. CDR3 DNA sequence: TGTGCCAGCAGCGTCAACCCTTTCGGGACAGGGAAAGTAAGTAACACTGAAGCTTTCTTT.

This rearrangement joins TRBV23-1 to TRBJ2-7; 8 bases agree with TRBD1. TRBV23-1 qualifies as an ORF whose function is uncertain. This CDR3 comprises 15 residues. Trimming removed 4 bases from V and 5 bases from J; junction bases left unmatched: 10. The CDR3 is CASSPIGQGRDEQYF. The CDR3 coding sequence is TGCGCCAGCAGTCCAATAGGACAGGGAAGGGACGAGCAGTACTTC.

The chain joins TRBV28 to TRBJ2-7, with D perhaps TRBD1 or TRBD2 (7 bases each). Trimming took off 2 bases at V and 9 bases at J, with 20 bases between the two ends. This CDR3 region has 15 residues. Germline CDR1 MDHEN, CDR2 SYDVKM. Written as DNA, the CDR3 is TGTGCCAGCAGTTTACCGGGGAGGGGTAGGGACAGGCAGTACTTC. Translating it yields CASSLPGRGRDRQYF. Using reference TRBV28 and TRBJ2-7 for the parts outside the CDR3, the full variable domain is DVKVTQSSRYLVKRTGEKVFLECVQDMDHENMFWYRQDPGLGLRLIYFSYDVKMKEKGDIPEGYSVSREKKERFSLILESASTNQTSMYLCASSLPGRGRDRQYFGPGTRLTVT.

The chain links TRBV10-3 to TRBJ2-5; D not certain. The CDR3 is made up of 13 amino acids. V was shortened by 7 bases and J by 1 base, with 10 bases between the two germline ends. Per germline, CDR1 ENHRY and CDR2 SYGVKD. CDR3: CAITDGRQETQYF. In DNA form, the CDR3 reads TGTGCCATCACCGACGGCCGCCAAGAGACCCAGTACTTC.

This clone was seen repeatedly, ten times or more. This chain links TRBV11-3 with TRBJ2-5; 7 bases line up with TRBD2. The CDR3 is 15 residues long. Germline V lookup: CDR1 SGHNT, CDR2 YENEEA. V was pared by 5 bases and J by 5 bases, with 11 bases of the junction left unmatched. The CDR3 loop is CASSKRGLVEETQYF. CDR3 in DNA: TGTGCCAGCAGCAAACGAGGACTAGTGGAGGAGACCCAGTACTTC. The entire variable domain, with the rest obtained from reference TRBV11-3 and TRBJ2-5, is as follows: EAGVVQSPRYKIIEKKQPVAFWCNPISGHNTLYWYLQNLGQGPELLIRYENEEAVDDSQLPKDRFSAERLKGVDSTLKIQPAELGDSAVYLCASSKRGLVEETQYFGPGTRLLVL.

The chain joins TRBV4-3 to TRBJ2-5; weak D call: TRBD2 (6 bases). The CDR3 has 14 residues. The germline V and J ends were trimmed by 5 bases and 5 bases, with 15 bases remaining between them. Germline V gene sequence: CDR1 LGHNA, CDR2 YSLEER. The CDR3 DNA reads TGCGCCAGCAGCAAAGTGGTCGGAGGGGAGACCCAGTACTTC. Amino acid sequence: CASSKVVGGETQYF.

The chain couples TRBV19 to TRBJ2-4; D might be TRBD2 (5 bases). CDR1 is LNHDA and CDR2 is SQIVND in the germline V gene (reference sequence). There are 16 residues in the CDR3. Trimming pared 5 bases from V and 5 bases from J, leaving 19 bases between. The CDR3 DNA is TGTGCCAGTAGTCCCCTTGGCGGGCGTCCCCAAAACATTCAGTACTTC. This sequence encodes CASSPLGGRPQNIQYF.

This clone has a handful of counts. This CDR3 is CASSLYGTSASSQYF. DNA of the CDR3: TGTGCCAGCAGCTTATACGGGACTAGCGCGAGCTCCCAGTACTTC. The rearrangement links TRBV7-3 to TRBJ2-5; 10 bases line up with TRBD2. The CDR3 covers 15 residues. The J segment lost 9 bases and the V segment lost 2 bases, leaving 9 bases of the junction unmatched. Per the germline V gene, CDR1 is SGHTA and CDR2 is FQGTGA.

This clone is a singleton in its sample. The chain couples TRBV19 to TRBJ2-7, with TRBD1 matching over 9 bases. V gave up 3 bases and J gave up 3 bases; unmatched junction bases: 9. The CDR3 loop spans 16 amino acids. Germline V gene lookup returns CDR1 LNHDA and CDR2 SQIVND (reference sequence). The CDR3 is CASSITLGTGNYEQYF. CDR3 coding DNA: TGTGCCAGTAGTATCACCCTCGGGACAGGGAACTACGAGCAGTACTTC.

A single count supports this clone. The V and J genes are TRBV10-3 and TRBJ2-7; 14 nucleotides match TRBD2. The J segment lost 12 bases and the V segment lost 4 bases, leaving 14 bases of the junction unmatched. Germline values: CDR1 ENHRY, CDR2 SYGVKD. The CDR3 covers 16 residues. CDR3 loop: CAISGEPGTSGGRVYF. The DNA of the CDR3 is TGTGCCATCAGTGGGGAGCCCGGGACTAGCGGGGGAAGGGTGTACTTC.

The chain combines TRBV6-5 with TRBJ2-3; 13 bases match TRBD2. Trimming cost V 7 bases and J 2 bases; bases outside gene matches: 3. Germline V gene lookup returns CDR1 MNHEY and CDR2 SVGAGI. The CDR3 consists of 15 residues. The CDR3 DNA reads as TGTGCCAGCACGGGACTAGCGGGAATCACAGATACGCAGTATTTT. This encodes CASTGLAGITDTQYF.

The rearrangement joins TRBV27 to TRBJ2-5; either TRBD1 or TRBD2 may fit D (6 bases each). Germline CDR1 reads MNHEY; CDR2 reads SMNVEV (reference sequence). This CDR3 contains 16 residues. The V gene lost 5 bases and the J gene lost 4 bases, with 20 bases spanning the gap. The CDR3 DNA follows: TGTGCCAGCAGTCTCAGGGGCGAGCGGGCCAGAGAGACCCAGTACTTC. Translating it yields CASSLRGERARETQYF.

This clone was counted a few times. The chain couples TRBV15 to TRBJ2-2; no clear D. The germline V gene encodes CDR1 LNHNV and CDR2 YYDKDF (reference sequence). V shed 0 bases and J shed 0 bases, with 8 bases lying between them. The CDR3 runs 16 residues. CDR3 in DNA: TGTGCCACCAGCAGAGATAACCAGGCGAACACCGGGGAGCTGTTTTTT. Its translation: CATSRDNQANTGELFF.

J is TRBJ2-1 and V is TRBV29-1, with TRBD2 identical over 11 bases. CDR3 length: 16 amino acids. Germline lookup yields CDR1 SQVTM and CDR2 ANQGSEA. V lost 5 bases, J lost 6 bases, and 12 bases stayed unmatched. The CDR3 bases are TGCAGCGTTCCCGCCTTGGGACTAGCGGTCCCCAATGAGCAGTTCTTC. Residues: CSVPALGLAVPNEQFF.

The V gene is TRBV29-1, the J gene TRBJ1-1; D may be TRBD1 (5 bases). There are 13 residues in the CDR3. V was trimmed by 6 bases and J by 0 bases, leaving 11 bases between them. Germline V gene sequence: CDR1 SQVTM, CDR2 ANQGSEA. In DNA, the CDR3 is TGCAGCGTGTTCTCACAGGTGAACACTGAAGCTTTCTTT. As protein: CSVFSQVNTEAFF.

The rearrangement uses TRBV7-9 and TRBJ1-1; D call uncertain. From germline, CDR1 is SEHNR and CDR2 FQNEAQ (reference sequence). This CDR3 has 15 amino acids. V was clipped by 5 bases and J by 0 bases, with 13 bases between them. DNA for the CDR3: TGTGCCAGCAGCGCCCTAATCCAACTGAACACTGAAGCTTTCTTT. Translated: CASSALIQLNTEAFF.